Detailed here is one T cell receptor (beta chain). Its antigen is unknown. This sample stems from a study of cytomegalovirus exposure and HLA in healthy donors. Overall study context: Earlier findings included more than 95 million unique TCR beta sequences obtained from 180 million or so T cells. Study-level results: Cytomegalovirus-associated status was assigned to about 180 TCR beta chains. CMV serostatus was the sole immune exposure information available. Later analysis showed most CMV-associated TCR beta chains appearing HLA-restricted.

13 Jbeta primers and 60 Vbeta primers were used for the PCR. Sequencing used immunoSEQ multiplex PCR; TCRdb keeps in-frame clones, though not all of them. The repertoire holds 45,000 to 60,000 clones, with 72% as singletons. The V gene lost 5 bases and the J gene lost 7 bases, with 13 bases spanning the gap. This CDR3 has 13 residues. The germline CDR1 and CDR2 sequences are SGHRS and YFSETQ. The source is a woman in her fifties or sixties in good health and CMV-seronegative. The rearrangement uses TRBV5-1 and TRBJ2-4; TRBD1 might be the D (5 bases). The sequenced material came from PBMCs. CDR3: CASRRTIGNIQYF. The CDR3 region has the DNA TGCGCCAGCAGGCGGACAATAGGTAACATTCAGTACTTC.